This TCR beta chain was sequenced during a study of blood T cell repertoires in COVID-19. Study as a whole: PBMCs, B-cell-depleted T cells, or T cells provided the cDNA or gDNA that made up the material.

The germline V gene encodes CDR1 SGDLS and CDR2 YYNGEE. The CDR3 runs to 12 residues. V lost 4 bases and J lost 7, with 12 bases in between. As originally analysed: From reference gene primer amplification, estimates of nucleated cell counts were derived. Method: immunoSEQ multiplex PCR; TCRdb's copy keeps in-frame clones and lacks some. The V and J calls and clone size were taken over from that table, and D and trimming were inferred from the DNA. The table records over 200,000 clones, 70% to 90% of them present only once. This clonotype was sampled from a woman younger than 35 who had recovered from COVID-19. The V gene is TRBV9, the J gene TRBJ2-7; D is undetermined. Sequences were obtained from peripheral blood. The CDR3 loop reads CASSPTVGEQYF. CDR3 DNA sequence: TGTGCCAGCAGCCCCACGGTCGGGGAGCAGTACTTC. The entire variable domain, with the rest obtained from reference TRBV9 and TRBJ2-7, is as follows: DSGVTQTPKHLITATGQRVTLRCSPRSGDLSVYWYQQSLDQGLQFLIQYYNGEERAKGNILERFSAQQFPDLHSELNLSSLELGDSALYFCASSPTVGEQYFGPGTRLTVT.